The text below deals with one TCR beta chain. Its antigen is currently not known. No quality values exist for individual bases; no much larger clone is one base distant. The germline ends are 12 bases apart after V is trimmed by 2 bases and J by 10 bases. The CDR3, from cysteine to phenylalanine, totals 14 residues. CDR3 DNA is the only sequence kept; it has 42 bases, read in frame from the first base. Looking up the germline V gene yields CDR1 MDHEN and CDR2 SYDVKM. The donors were healthy, HIV-negative adults with no recently reported acute infections or vaccinations. Only Caucasian adults living in Nashville, Tennessee, USA were represented among the donors. CD4+ T cells were enriched by magnetic negative selection, after which naive cells were positively selected on CD45RA and the negative fraction was taken as the memory subset. Blood was collected by leukapheresis, and PBMCs were isolated by Ficoll-Histopaque density gradient centrifugation and then cryopreserved in liquid nitrogen vapor phase. Analytical flow cytometry was used to check the purity and quantity of each magnetically sorted T cell population. Genomic DNA was isolated from every sorted fraction and measured by UV absorbance on a Nanodrop 2000c.

This sample was included in a study of shared clonotypes between healthy human individuals (dated by TCRdb to 2019 to 2021). As for the study more broadly: The cohort comprised two women and a few men aged 18 to 49 years. Between about 0.8 and 9 billion PBMCs per donor were obtained by leukapheresis. Different laboratories and diverse techniques were used to prepare libraries and sequence TCR repertoires, to increase sequencing depth and limit assay-specific biases. To estimate repertoire size and how much clonotype sharing occurs between individuals, the study deeply sequenced the blood TCR repertoires of 4 to 6 healthy adults. Per donor, three plates each were used for CD4 naive and CD4 memory, two for CD8 naive, and one for CD8 memory. The full study reports these points: Across four donors, about 5% of naive CD4, roughly 3.3% of naive CD8, under 2.5% of memory CD4, and approximately 0.4% of memory CD8 clonotypes were shared. Incomplete sequencing was indicated by rarefaction of sorted-subset datasets, despite the large sequencing depth. Pairwise subsampling led to the expectation that sequencing depth would affect the degree of clonotype sharing among donors. Clonotypes shared by all four sorted-subset donors showed higher generation probabilities than non-shared clonotypes. The small number of donors limited the genetic and exposure-history diversity represented. Naive subsets generally had larger estimated clonotype richness than memory subsets. Sampling was limited to blood, and TCR repertoires in tissue likely differ from TCR repertoires in blood.

Using the deep immunoSEQ assay, TCR CDR3 regions were amplified from genomic DNA by multiplex PCR. Genomic DNA extracted from each cell subset was distributed evenly over all wells of several immunoSEQ 96-well plates, and each plate served as one replicate. For sorted subsets, about 200 ng genomic DNA, equal to about 30,000 T cell genomes, was loaded into each replicate PCR. Purified libraries were quantified with a Qubit 3.0 fluorometer, sized on a Bioanalyzer 2100, and re-quantified with the KAPA Library Quantification kit. Every immunoSEQ 96-well plate was sequenced on a dedicated single-read 150-cycle Illumina NextSeq 550 flow cell. The paper's data handling went like this. The immunoSEQ output contained only junctional sequences without quality scores, so filtering could not match that applied to full-length reads. Sequences were annotated with PyIR, a Python wrapper for IgBLAST v1.9, and V/J genes and CDR3 were assigned using IMGT germline references. Any read was removed if the V/J assignment was weak (E-value above 1e-6), the CDR3 was missing, or the read contained stop codons, out-of-frame junctions, or ambiguous translated residues. V3J clonotypes were defined as sequences sharing an identical inferred V gene, J gene, and CDR3 amino acid sequence. The percentage overlap between two repertoires was calculated by dividing the number of shared unique clonotypes by the size of the smaller repertoire. RTK rarefaction, the Chao1 estimator, and Recon v2.1 estimates of unobserved clonotypes were used to assess repertoire richness. OLGA was used to compute generation probabilities for all TCRbeta clonotypes that the gDNA method yielded from a handful of donors. Here the immuneACCESS table is served through TCRdb, limited to in-frame sequences with V and J called. Missing clones are a known gap in these copies; in checked studies unresolved V genes cover under half, and the rest lacks a known reason. D and trimming were read from the DNA, whereas the V and J calls and clone size are those reported in that table. The sample records more than 2,000,000 clones, 85% to 95% of which are singletons. The top ten hold under 0.15% of the sample.

Sequencing was carried out using naive CD4+ T cells sorted from blood. Read against the paper, the sample's cell subset or site label means: CD45RA+ positively selected. The sequence was obtained from a young man in good health. The V and J segments used are TRBV28 and TRBJ1-6, with a weak D call of TRBD1 (5 bases match). The DNA sequence is as follows: TGTGCCAGCAGTTTAGGCCAGGGTGGATCACCCCTCCACTTT. It specifies CASSLGQGGSPLHF.